The 2 T cell receptor beta chains below were found in one sample sequenced in a study of blood T cell repertoires in COVID-19. Assay used: immunoSEQ multiplex PCR; TCRdb lists only in-frame clones, some missing. Among approximately 210,000 clones listed, over 75% were seen once. The sequencing sample was made of peripheral blood. These TCRs come from a woman in her forties who had recovered from COVID-19.

This chain joins TRBV5-5 and TRBJ1-5; 9 positions agree with TRBD1. This CDR3 contains 14 residues. Per the germline V gene, CDR1 is SGHKS and CDR2 is YYEKEE (reference sequence). The J segment lost 4 bases and the V segment lost 3 bases, leaving 2 bases of the junction unmatched. CDR3 amino acids: CASSWGQGNQPQHF. CDR3 coding DNA: TGTGCCAGCAGCTGGGGACAGGGTAATCAGCCCCAGCATTTT.

This clone has at least ten counts. The chain combines TRBV4-1 with TRBJ2-1, with 8 bases that match TRBD2. CDR1 and CDR2 (germline): MGHRA, YSYEKL. V lost 2 bases to trimming and J lost 8 bases; unmatched junction nucleotides: 11. The CDR3 is 16 residues long. CDR3 in DNA: TGCGCCAGCAGCCAACCTCCGCGCCGGGAGGGGGATGAGCAGTTCTTC. This sequence encodes CASSQPPRREGDEQFF.